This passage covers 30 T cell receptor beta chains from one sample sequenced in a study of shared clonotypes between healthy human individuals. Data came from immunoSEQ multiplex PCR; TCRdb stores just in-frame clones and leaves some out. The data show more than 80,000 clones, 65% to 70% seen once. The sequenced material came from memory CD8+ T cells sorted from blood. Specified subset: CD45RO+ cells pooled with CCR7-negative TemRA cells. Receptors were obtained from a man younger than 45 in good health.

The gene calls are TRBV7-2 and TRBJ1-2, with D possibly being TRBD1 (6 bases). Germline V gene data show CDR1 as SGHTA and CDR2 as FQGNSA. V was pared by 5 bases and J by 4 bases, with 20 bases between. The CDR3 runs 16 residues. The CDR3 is CASSMASQGRLYGYTF. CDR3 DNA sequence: TGTGCCAGCAGCATGGCGTCACAGGGTAGGCTCTATGGCTACACCTTC.

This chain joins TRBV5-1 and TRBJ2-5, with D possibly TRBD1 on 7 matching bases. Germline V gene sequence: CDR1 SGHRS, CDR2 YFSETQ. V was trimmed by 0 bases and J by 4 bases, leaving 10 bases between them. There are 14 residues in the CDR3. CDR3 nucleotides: TGCGCCAGCAGCTTGGGACAGGGAGGAGAGACCCAGTACTTC. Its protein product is CASSLGQGGETQYF.

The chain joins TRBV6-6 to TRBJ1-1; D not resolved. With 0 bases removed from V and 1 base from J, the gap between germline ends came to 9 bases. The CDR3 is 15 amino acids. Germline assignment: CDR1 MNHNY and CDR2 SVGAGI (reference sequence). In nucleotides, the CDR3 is TGTGCCAGCAGTTACTCGAGGGAGGGGAACACTGAAGCTTTCTTT. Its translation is CASSYSREGNTEAFF.

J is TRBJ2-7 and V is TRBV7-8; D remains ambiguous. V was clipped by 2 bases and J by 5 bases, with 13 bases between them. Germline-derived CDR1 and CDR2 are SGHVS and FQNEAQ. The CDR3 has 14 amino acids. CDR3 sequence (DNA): TGTGCCAGCAGCTTATTAACGGGTGCAGACGAGCAGTACTTC. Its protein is CASSLLTGADEQYF.

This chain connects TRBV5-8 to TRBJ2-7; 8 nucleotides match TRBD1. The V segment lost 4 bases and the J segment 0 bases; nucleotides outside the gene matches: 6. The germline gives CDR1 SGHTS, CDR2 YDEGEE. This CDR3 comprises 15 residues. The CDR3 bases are TGTGCCAGCAGCGAAACACAGGGGGACTCCTACGAGCAGTACTTC. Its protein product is CASSETQGDSYEQYF.

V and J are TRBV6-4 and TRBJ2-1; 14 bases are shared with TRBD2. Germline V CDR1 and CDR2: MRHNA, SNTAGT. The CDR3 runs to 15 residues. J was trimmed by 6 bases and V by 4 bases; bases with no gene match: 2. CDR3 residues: CASSGGTSGSNEQFF. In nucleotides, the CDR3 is TGTGCCAGCAGTGGAGGGACTAGCGGGAGCAATGAGCAGTTCTTC.

The DNA of the CDR3 is TGCGCCAGCAGCCAAGACAGTTACAATGAGCAGTTCTTC. Translation: CASSQDSYNEQFF. The chain combines TRBV5-1 with TRBJ2-1; D possibly corresponds to TRBD1 (5 bases). Germline lookup yields CDR1 SGHRS and CDR2 YFSETQ. The CDR3 has 13 residues. Trimming took off 4 bases at V and 4 bases at J, with 9 bases between the two ends.

The CDR3 reads CATKGLAYEQYF. The CDR3 DNA reads TGTGCCACCAAAGGCCTTGCCTACGAGCAGTACTTC. The chain joins TRBV6-6 to TRBJ2-7; D is unclear. This CDR3 has 12 amino acids. The V gene lost 10 bases and the J gene lost 2 bases, with 12 bases spanning the gap. CDR1 is MNHNY and CDR2 is SVGAGI in the germline V gene (reference sequence).

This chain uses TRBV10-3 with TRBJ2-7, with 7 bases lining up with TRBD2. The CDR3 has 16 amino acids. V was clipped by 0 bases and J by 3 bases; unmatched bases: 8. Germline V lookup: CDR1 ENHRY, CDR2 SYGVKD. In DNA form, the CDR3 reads TGTGCCATCAGTGAGTCCGGGGGAGGGCCTAACTACGAGCAGTACTTC. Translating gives CAISESGGGPNYEQYF.

CDR3 DNA sequence: TGTGCCAGCAGCTTGGGACAGGTCTTCGACGAGCAGTACTTC. Its translation is CASSLGQVFDEQYF. This sequence joins TRBV7-2 and TRBJ2-7; TRBD1 matches at 8 bases. V dropped 3 bases and J dropped 5; count of bases not matched to a gene: 6. The length of the CDR3 is 14 residues. Germline CDR1 SGHTA, CDR2 FQGNSA.

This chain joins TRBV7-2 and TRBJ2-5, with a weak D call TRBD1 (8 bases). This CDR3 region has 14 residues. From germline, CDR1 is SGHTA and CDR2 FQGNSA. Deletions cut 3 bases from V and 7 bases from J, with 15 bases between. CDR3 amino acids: CASSFGQGGGTQYF. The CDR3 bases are TGTGCCAGCAGCTTCGGACAGGGAGGGGGGACCCAGTACTTC.

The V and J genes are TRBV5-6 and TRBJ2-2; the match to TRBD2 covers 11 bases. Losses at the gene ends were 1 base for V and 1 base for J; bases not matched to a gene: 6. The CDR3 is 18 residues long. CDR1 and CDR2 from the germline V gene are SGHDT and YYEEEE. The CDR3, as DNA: TGTGCCAGCAGCTTGTTACTAGCGGGAGTGGGGAACACCGGGGAGCTGTTTTTT. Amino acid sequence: CASSLLLAGVGNTGELFF.

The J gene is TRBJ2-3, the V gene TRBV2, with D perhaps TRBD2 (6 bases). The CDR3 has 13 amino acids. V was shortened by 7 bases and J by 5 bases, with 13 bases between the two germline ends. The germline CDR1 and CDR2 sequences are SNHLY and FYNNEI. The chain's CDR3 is CASMGGMRDTQYF. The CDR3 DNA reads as TGTGCCAGCATGGGCGGGATGAGAGATACGCAGTATTTT.

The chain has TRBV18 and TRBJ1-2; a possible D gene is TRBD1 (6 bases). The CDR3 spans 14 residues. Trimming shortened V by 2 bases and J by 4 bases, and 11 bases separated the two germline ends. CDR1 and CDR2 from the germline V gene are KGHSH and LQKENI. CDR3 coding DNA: TGTGCCAGCTCACCAGGGGGCTCTACCTATGGCTACACCTTC. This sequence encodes CASSPGGSTYGYTF.

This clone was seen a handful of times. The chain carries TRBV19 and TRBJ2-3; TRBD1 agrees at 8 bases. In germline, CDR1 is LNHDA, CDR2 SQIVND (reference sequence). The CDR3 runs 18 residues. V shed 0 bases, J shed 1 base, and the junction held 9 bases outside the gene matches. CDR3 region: CASSIDRGRGRGTDTQYF. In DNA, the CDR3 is TGTGCCAGTAGTATAGATCGTGGCAGGGGGCGAGGCACAGATACGCAGTATTTT.

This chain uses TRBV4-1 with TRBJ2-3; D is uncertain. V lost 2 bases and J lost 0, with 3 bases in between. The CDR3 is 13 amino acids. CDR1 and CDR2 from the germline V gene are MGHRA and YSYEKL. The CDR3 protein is CASSQRSTDTQYF. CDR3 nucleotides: TGCGCCAGCAGCCAACGGAGCACAGATACGCAGTATTTT.

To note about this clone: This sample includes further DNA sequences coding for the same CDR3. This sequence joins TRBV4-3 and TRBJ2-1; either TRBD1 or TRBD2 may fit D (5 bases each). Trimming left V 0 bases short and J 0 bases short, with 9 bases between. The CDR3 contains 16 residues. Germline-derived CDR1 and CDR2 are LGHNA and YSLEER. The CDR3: CASSQDRGGSYNEQFF. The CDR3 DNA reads TGCGCCAGCAGCCAAGATCGGGGCGGCTCCTACAATGAGCAGTTCTTC.

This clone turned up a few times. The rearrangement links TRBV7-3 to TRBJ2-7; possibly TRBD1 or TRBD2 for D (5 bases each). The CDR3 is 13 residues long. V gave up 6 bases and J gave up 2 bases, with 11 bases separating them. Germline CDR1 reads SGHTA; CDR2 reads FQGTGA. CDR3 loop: CASSWDATYEQYF. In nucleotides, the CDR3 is TGTGCCAGCAGTTGGGACGCAACCTACGAGCAGTACTTC.

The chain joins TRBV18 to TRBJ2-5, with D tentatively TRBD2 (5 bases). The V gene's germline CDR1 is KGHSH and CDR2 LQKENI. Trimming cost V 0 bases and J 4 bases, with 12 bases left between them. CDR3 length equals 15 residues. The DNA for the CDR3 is TGTGCCAGCTCACCACCGAGAGGGTCTGCAGAGACCCAGTACTTC. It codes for CASSPPRGSAETQYF.

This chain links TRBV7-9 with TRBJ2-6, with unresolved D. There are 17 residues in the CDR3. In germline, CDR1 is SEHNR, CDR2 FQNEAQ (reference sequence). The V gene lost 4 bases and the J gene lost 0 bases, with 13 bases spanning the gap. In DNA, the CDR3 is TGTGCCAGCAGCTCTACCCATTCCATCTCTGGGGCCAACGTCCTGACTTTC. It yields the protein CASSSTHSISGANVLTF.

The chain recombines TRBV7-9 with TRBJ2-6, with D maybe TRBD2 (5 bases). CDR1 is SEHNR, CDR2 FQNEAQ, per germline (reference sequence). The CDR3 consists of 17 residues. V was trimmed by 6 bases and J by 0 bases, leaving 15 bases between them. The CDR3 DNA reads TGTGCCAGCAGTTTTGTACGGGGAGTCTCTGGGGCCAACGTCCTGACTTTC. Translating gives CASSFVRGVSGANVLTF.

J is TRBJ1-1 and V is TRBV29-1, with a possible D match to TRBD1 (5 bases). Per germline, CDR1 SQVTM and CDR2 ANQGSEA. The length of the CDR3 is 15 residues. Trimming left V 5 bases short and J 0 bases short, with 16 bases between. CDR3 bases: TGCAGCGTTCAGCCCGGGTGGGGGATGAACACTGAAGCTTTCTTT. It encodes CSVQPGWGMNTEAFF.

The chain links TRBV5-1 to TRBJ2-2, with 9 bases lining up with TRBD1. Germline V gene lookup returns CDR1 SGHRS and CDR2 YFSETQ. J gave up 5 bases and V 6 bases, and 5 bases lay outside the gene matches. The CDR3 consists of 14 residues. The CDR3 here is CASTDRGGTGELFF. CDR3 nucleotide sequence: TGCGCCAGCACGGACAGGGGAGGAACCGGGGAGCTGTTTTTT.

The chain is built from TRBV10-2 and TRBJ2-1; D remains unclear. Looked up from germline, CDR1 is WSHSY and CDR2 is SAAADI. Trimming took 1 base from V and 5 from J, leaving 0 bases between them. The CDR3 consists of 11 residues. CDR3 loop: CASSEYNEQFF. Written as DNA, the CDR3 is TGCGCCAGCAGTGAGTACAATGAGCAGTTCTTC.

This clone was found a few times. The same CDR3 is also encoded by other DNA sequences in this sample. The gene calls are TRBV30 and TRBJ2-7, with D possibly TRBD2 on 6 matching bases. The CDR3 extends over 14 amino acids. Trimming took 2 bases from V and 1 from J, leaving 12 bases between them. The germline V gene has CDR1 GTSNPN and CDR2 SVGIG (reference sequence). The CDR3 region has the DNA TGTGCCTGGAGTACCGGGACTGGATCCTACGAGCAGTACTTC. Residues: CAWSTGTGSYEQYF.

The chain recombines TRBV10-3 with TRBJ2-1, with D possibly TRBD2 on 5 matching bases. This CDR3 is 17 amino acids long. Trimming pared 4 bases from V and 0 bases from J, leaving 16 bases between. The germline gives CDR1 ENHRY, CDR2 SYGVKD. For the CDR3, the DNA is TGTGCCATCAGTGGAGCGGCGGGCGAGAGCTCCTACAATGAGCAGTTCTTC. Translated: CAISGAAGESSYNEQFF.

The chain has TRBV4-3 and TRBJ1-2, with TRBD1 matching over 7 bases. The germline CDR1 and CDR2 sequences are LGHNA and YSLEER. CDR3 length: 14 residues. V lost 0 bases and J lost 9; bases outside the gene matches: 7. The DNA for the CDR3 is TGCGCCAGCAGCCAAGATAGAGGACAGGCCAGCTACACCTTC. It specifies CASSQDRGQASYTF.

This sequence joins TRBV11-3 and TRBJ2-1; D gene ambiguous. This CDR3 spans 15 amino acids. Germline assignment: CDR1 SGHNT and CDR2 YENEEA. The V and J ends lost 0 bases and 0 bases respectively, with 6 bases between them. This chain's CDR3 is CASSLDRSSYNEQFF. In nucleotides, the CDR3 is TGTGCCAGCAGCTTAGATCGGAGCTCCTACAATGAGCAGTTCTTC.

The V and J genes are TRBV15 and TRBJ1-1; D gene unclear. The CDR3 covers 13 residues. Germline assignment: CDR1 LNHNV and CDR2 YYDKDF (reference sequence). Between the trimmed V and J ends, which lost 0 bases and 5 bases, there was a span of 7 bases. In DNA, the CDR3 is TGTGCCACCAGCAGAGATATGGGAACTGAAGCTTTCTTT. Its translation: CATSRDMGTEAFF.

The CDR3, as DNA: TGTGCCAGTAGTGACTACTGGAAAGAGACCCAGTACTTC. It codes for CASSDYWKETQYF. This rearrangement joins TRBV19 to TRBJ2-5; perhaps TRBD2 as D (5 bases). V gave up 5 bases and J gave up 3 bases, with 10 bases separating them. CDR1 is LNHDA, CDR2 SQIVND, per germline (reference sequence). This CDR3 comprises 13 residues.